These T cell receptor beta chains were read from a single sample in a study of T cells in Graves' hyperthyroidism and ophthalmopathy. TCRdb re-analysed the multiplex PCR reads in MiXCR, keeping a single row per CDR3 protein. The sample holds about 96,000 distinct CDR3 sequences, around 50% seen once. Sequencing was done on a sample of blood. Receptors originate from a woman between 40 and 50 years old with Graves' hyperthyroidism. Each CDR3 is given with its conserved first and last residue. D genes are given only for firm matches. A clone size is listed for some rows: how often the clone was seen (once, few, many), or a class if it is expanded.

j_gene: TRBJ1-1; abundance: .; d_gene: .; v_gene: TRBV29-1; CDR3nt: TGCAGCGCCGCGGGGGCCGCTGGGGAAGCTTTCTTT; CDR3aa: CSAAGAAGEAFF
j_gene: TRBJ2-7; abundance: .; d_gene: TRBD2; v_gene: TRBV29-1; CDR3nt: TGCAGCTTAGGACTAGCGGGAACCTACGAGCAGTACTTC; CDR3aa: CSLGLAGTYEQYF
j_gene: TRBJ1-2; abundance: many; d_gene: .; v_gene: TRBV25-1; CDR3nt: TGTGCCAGCAAAGACCGAGCTAACTATGGCTACACCTTC; CDR3aa: CASKDRANYGYTF
j_gene: TRBJ1-5; abundance: .; d_gene: .; v_gene: TRBV20-1; CDR3nt: TGCAGTGCTAGGACAGGGCATTTT; CDR3aa: CSARTGHF
j_gene: TRBJ2-6; abundance: .; d_gene: .; v_gene: TRBV2; CDR3nt: TGTGCCAGCAGTGAAGCCGGGACAGGGGCCAACGTCCTGACTTTC; CDR3aa: CASSEAGTGANVLTF
j_gene: TRBJ1-2; abundance: .; d_gene: .; v_gene: TRBV30; CDR3nt: TGTGCCTGGAGTGTACGGGGAGAACTATACACCTTC; CDR3aa: CAWSVRGELYTF
j_gene: TRBJ2-2; abundance: many; d_gene: .; v_gene: TRBV7-2; CDR3nt: TGTGCCAGCAGCTTAGATAACGCTCCAGGGCCATGGACCGGGGAGCTGTTTTTT; CDR3aa: CASSLDNAPGPWTGELFF
j_gene: TRBJ1-5; abundance: .; d_gene: .; v_gene: TRBV7-9; CDR3nt: TGTGCCAGCAGCTTTAGCAGACGGGGGCTCGCGCATTTT; CDR3aa: CASSFSRRGLAHF
j_gene: TRBJ2-7; abundance: many; d_gene: .; v_gene: TRBV14; CDR3nt: TGTGCCAGCAGCCCGGCAGGGATGCCCTACGAGCAGTACTTC; CDR3aa: CASSPAGMPYEQYF
j_gene: TRBJ2-7; abundance: .; d_gene: .; v_gene: TRBV12-5; CDR3nt: TGTGCTAGTGGTTTTGGGACTCCCTACGAGCAGTACTTC; CDR3aa: CASGFGTPYEQYF
j_gene: TRBJ2-6; abundance: .; d_gene: .; v_gene: TRBV11-1; CDR3nt: TGTGCCAGCTCACCCGCCATCTTATCTGGGGCCAACGTCCTGACTTTC; CDR3aa: CASSPAILSGANVLTF
j_gene: TRBJ2-2; abundance: many; d_gene: TRBD1; v_gene: TRBV29-1; CDR3nt: TGCAGCGTTGACGTAGGGGGCCACAACACCGGGGAGCTGTTTTTT; CDR3aa: CSVDVGGHNTGELFF